The T cell receptor (beta chain) under discussion was sequenced for a study of PD-L1 blockade in urothelial cancer (dated by TCRdb to about 2017). Regarding the complete study: Therapy was started at some point between 2014 and 2016 for all patients, and atezolizumab 1,200 mg was administered intravenously every 3 weeks. Twenty-five of 29 patients were identified as males with urothelial cancer of bladder origin, and a prior smoking history was reported by 18 of 29 patients. Patients had an ECOG performance status of 0 or 1 and had received between 0 and 3 prior chemotherapy regimens. Blood samples were analyzed at 3 weeks after treatment start (second dose) and at 6 weeks after treatment start. Blood samples gave a median of 141,255 T cells and under 85,000 unique TCRs, with a median clonality of around 0.08. An exploratory multi-omic analysis was conducted of the somatic, immune and clinical correlates of response to PD-L1 blockade with atezolizumab in urothelial cancer. Pretreatment tumor samples, along with matched peripheral blood serially collected before and after atezolizumab treatment, were subjected to TCR sequencing. Durable clinical benefit was defined as a progression-free survival longer than 6 months, and TCR features were additionally tested against progression-free survival and overall survival. In the same patients who had TCR sequencing, pretreatment tumors also underwent whole exome sequencing and RNA sequencing. Under ten patients achieved durable clinical benefit and approximately 20 did not. Over 28 patients had pretreatment blood TCR-seq, roughly 25 had at least one posttreatment blood collection, and roughly 25 had tumor TCR-seq.

What the study reported, not specific to this receptor: At 3 weeks after the start of treatment, tumor-associated TCR clones in peripheral blood had expanded more in patients with durable benefit (n ≈ 24, p = 0.022). Because the sample size was small (n of about 30) and many exploratory analyses were performed, the results are intended to be hypothesis-generating. Improved progression-free and overall survival was found to be associated with pretreatment peripheral blood TCR clonality below the median.

Synthetic TCR analog templates were spiked into each PCR to estimate absolute template abundance from read counts. The immunoSEQ assay was used to amplify TCRbeta CDR3 regions from genomic DNA with bias-controlled V and J gene primers. Rearranged TCRbeta segments were sequenced at approximately 20X coverage. The authors' analysis ran thus. Clustering was used to correct sequencing errors, and CDR3s were annotated against IMGT so that V, D and J genes could be assigned. Out-of-frame and stop-codon sequences were excluded, and only productive TCRbeta rearrangements were used in downstream analyses. To compute clonality, Shannon entropy was normalized by the log of the number of unique productive sequences and then subtracted from one. Clones differing between time points or between blood and tumor were identified by Fisher's exact test with Benjamini-Hochberg correction at adjusted p below 0.01. TCRdb carries this immuneACCESS record with in-frame sequences only. Its versions omit some clonotypes, under half of them owing to an unresolved V gene in the studies checked, with the rest unexplained. For V, J and clone size, that table is used; D and trimming come from the DNA. The table for this sample lists under 70,000 clones; approximately 91% of them were counted only once. The ten biggest clones cover over 9% of the sample.

V is pruned by 7 bases and J by 1 base, leaving 5 bases of the junction without a gene match. As encoded in the germline V gene, CDR1 is SQVTM while CDR2 is ANQGSEA. From the cysteine through the phenylalanine, the CDR3 covers 13 amino acids. The DNA shown is the 39-base CDR3, in frame from base 1. Reading the label with the study, this specimen's time point is: peripheral blood 6 weeks after treatment start. A total of around 30 patients with locally advanced or metastatic urothelial carcinoma, treated at Memorial Sloan Kettering on a trial protocol, made up the cohort. Peripheral blood mononuclear cells were collected from each patient pretreatment and during treatment, giving between 1 and 8 total time points per patient. The Qiagen DNeasy Blood extraction kit was used to purify genomic DNA from total PBMCs and tumor samples. PBMCs were collected pretreatment and during treatment, and were isolated and stored as previously described.

As regards this clone: Its antigen is not yet known. Base-call qualities are not available, and no considerably larger clone is one nucleotide away.

The clonotype comes from a man aged 55 to 69 with urothelial cancer. This material consisted of PBMCs, taken around atezolizumab (anti-PD-L1) treatment. Rearrangement joined TRBV29-1 to TRBJ1-1, and TRBD1 aligns with 8 junction nucleotides. The CDR3 protein sequence reads: CSATGQANTEAFF. The nucleotide sequence reads as follows: TGCAGCGCTACGGGACAGGCGAACACTGAAGCTTTCTTT.